Below are 7 T cell receptor beta chains sequenced from a single sample in a study of cytomegalovirus exposure and HLA in healthy donors. The primer mix had 60 Vbeta and 13 Jbeta primers. Here immunoSEQ multiplex PCR was the method, and the copy in TCRdb shows in-frame clones only, minus some. In the table there are 150,000 to 200,000 clones, about 80% of which are singletons. The sample comprised PBMCs. These receptors originate from a woman between 25 and 40 years old in good health and CMV-seronegative.

This clone was seen more than once but under ten times. This chain uses TRBV4-3 with TRBJ1-5; weak D call: TRBD1 (6 bases). CDR3 size: 16 residues. V was shortened by 0 bases and J by 6 bases, with 15 bases between the two germline ends. Per the germline V gene, CDR1 is LGHNA and CDR2 is YSLEER. As DNA, the CDR3 is TGCGCCAGCAGCCAAGATCGTTCAGGGGTTGGTCAGCCCCAGCATTTT. It codes for CASSQDRSGVGQPQHF.

V usage is TRBV2 and J usage is TRBJ1-5, with 8 nucleotides matching TRBD1. The CDR3 loop spans 14 amino acids. The germline gives CDR1 SNHLY, CDR2 FYNNEI. With 10 bases clipped from V and 9 bases from J, the junction kept 14 bases outside the gene matches. CDR3 loop: CATHRDRNSGPQHF. Here the CDR3 DNA reads TGTGCCACCCATAGGGACAGGAATTCGGGGCCCCAGCATTTT.

The gene calls are TRBV5-1 and TRBJ2-1; D unclear. The ends were cut back, 4 bases at V and 4 bases at J, with 6 bases in the middle. CDR1 and CDR2 (germline): SGHRS, YFSETQ. This CDR3 is 12 amino acids long. The CDR3 nucleotides read TGCGCCAGCAGCCTTTCGTACAATGAGCAGTTCTTC. It specifies CASSLSYNEQFF.

The chain carries TRBV5-1 and TRBJ1-4, with TRBD1 matching over 8 bases. V lost 2 bases and J lost 6; bases outside the gene matches: 9. The CDR3 covers 16 residues. In germline, CDR1 is SGHRS, CDR2 YFSETQ. CDR3 amino acids: CASSFRPTGADEKLFF. The CDR3 coding sequence is TGCGCCAGCAGCTTTCGCCCGACAGGGGCCGATGAAAAACTGTTTTTT.

The V gene is TRBV19, the J gene TRBJ2-3; 7 nucleotides line up with TRBD1. The CDR3 length is 14 residues. Germline trimming cut 6 bases from V and 3 bases from J; bases unmatched to any gene: 6. CDR1 is LNHDA and CDR2 is SQIVND in the germline V gene (reference sequence). The CDR3 here is CASSSGTETDTQYF. The CDR3 DNA follows: TGTGCCAGTAGCTCCGGGACAGAGACAGATACGCAGTATTTT.

The genes are TRBV5-4 and TRBJ1-1, with D perhaps TRBD1 (5 bases). The CDR3 has 11 residues. V shed 7 bases and J shed 5 bases, with 9 bases lying between them. Per the germline V gene, CDR1 is SGHNT and CDR2 is YYREEE (reference sequence). CDR3 in DNA: TGTGCCAGCCCCAGGGTGACTGAAGCTTTCTTT. It is translated as CASPRVTEAFF.

The chain combines TRBV5-1 with TRBJ1-2, with D hard to call. The CDR3 covers 15 residues. The germline V and J ends were trimmed by 4 bases and 6 bases, with 19 bases remaining between them. In germline, CDR1 is SGHRS, CDR2 YFSETQ. Here the CDR3 reads CASSPVTEGWDGYTF. The DNA of the CDR3 is TGCGCCAGCAGCCCTGTAACAGAGGGATGGGATGGCTACACCTTC.